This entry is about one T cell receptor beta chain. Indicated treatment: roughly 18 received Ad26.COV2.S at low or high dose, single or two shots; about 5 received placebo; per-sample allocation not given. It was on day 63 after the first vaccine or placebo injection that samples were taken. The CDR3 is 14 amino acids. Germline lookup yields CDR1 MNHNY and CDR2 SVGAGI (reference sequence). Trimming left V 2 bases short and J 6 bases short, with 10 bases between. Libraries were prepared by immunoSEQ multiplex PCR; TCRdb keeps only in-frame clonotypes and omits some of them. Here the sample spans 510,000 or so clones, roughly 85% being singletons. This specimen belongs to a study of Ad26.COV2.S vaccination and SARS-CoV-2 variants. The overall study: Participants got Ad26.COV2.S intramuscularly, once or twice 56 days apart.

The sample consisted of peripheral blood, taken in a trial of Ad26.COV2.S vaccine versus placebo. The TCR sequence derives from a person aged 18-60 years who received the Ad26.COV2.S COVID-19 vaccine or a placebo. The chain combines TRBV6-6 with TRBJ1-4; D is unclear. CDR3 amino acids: CASSYPPAHEKLFF. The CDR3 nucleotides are TGTGCCAGCAGTTACCCCCCGGCACATGAAAAACTGTTTTTT.